This TCR beta chain was documented in a study of long-term antiretroviral therapy in people with HIV. Study-level findings and limits: The repertoire was dominated at all time points by clones expanded before ART. Blood, drawn from the mid-2000s to the late 2010s, may reflect older ART regimens. For ART adherence, viral resistance and therapy changes, no data were available.

This CDR3 is built from 15 residues. J gave up 4 bases and V 2 bases, and 7 bases lay outside the gene matches. From germline, CDR1 is SEHNR and CDR2 FQNEAQ (reference sequence). This clone was detected once. Its antigen is undetermined. No fewer than two post-ART and no fewer than one pre-ART PBMC samples existed for each donor. Sequencing relied on immunoSEQ assay v3.0, run at survey level. Data came from immunoSEQ multiplex PCR; TCRdb stores just in-frame clones and leaves some out. Among about 22,000 clones listed, approximately 79% were seen once. The specimen comprised unsorted PBMCs, sampled 4.1 years after starting antiretroviral therapy. J is TRBJ1-2 and V is TRBV7-9; TRBD1 aligns across 7 bases. The receptor comes from a middle-aged woman with HIV. The CDR3 DNA reads TGTGCCAGCAGCTTACCCCGGGACAGCTTCTATGGCTACACCTTC. Translating it yields CASSLPRDSFYGYTF.